These 3 T cell receptor beta chains came from one sample sequenced in a study of cytomegalovirus exposure and HLA in healthy donors. PCR used 60 Vbeta primers and 13 Jbeta primers. Libraries were prepared by immunoSEQ multiplex PCR; TCRdb keeps only in-frame clonotypes and omits some of them. The repertoire consists of tens of thousands of clones, with roughly 63% occurring once and the leading ten covering around 2.5%. Source material: PBMCs. Source of these receptors: a man aged 50-59 years in good health and CMV-seronegative.

This chain uses TRBV7-2 with TRBJ2-5; a weak D match, TRBD1 (6 bases). The CDR3 covers 15 residues. CDR1 is SGHTA and CDR2 is FQGNSA in the germline V gene. V was shortened by 4 bases and J by 2 bases, with 14 bases between the two germline ends. The CDR3 nucleotides read TGTGCCAGCAGCTCGTTCCCGGGACATCAAGAGACCCAGTACTTC. Its protein is CASSSFPGHQETQYF.

The chain carries TRBV29-1 and TRBJ1-5; TRBD1 agrees at 9 bases. Germline V lookup: CDR1 SQVTM, CDR2 ANQGSEA. The CDR3 spans 14 residues. Trimming removed 6 bases from V and 4 bases from J; junction bases left unmatched: 7. The CDR3 nucleotides read TGCAGCGTGGACGGGACAGGGTGGAATCAGCCCCAGCATTTT. Translation gives CSVDGTGWNQPQHF.

CDR3: CASSGLARSNTDTQYF. The CDR3 DNA reads as TGCGCCAGCAGTGGACTAGCACGGTCGAACACAGATACGCAGTATTTT. The J gene is TRBJ2-3, the V gene TRBV10-1; 7 nucleotides agree with TRBD2. V was pared by 4 bases and J by 2 bases, with 9 bases of the junction left unmatched. Germline V gene sequence: CDR1 WNHNN, CDR2 SYGVQD (reference sequence). This CDR3 has 16 amino acids.